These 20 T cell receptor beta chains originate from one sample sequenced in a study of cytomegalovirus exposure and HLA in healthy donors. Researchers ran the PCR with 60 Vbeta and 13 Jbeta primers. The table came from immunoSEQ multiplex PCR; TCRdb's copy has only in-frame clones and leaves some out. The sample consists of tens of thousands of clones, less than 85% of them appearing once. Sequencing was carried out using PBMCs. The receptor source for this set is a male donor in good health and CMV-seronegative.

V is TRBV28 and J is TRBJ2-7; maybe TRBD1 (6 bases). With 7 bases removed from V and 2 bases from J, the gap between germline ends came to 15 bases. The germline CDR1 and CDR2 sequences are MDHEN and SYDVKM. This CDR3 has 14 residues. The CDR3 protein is CASTVTGIAYEQYF. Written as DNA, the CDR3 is TGTGCCAGCACGGTCACAGGGATCGCCTACGAGCAGTACTTC.

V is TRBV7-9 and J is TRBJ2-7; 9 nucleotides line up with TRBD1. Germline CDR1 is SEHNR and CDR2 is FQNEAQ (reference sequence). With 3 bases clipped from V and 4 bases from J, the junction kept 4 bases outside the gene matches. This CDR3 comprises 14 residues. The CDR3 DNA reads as TGTGCCAGCAGCTTTTTTGGACAGGGGTACGAGCAGTACTTC. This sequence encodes CASSFFGQGYEQYF. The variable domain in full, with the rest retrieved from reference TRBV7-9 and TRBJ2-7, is DTGVSQNPRHKITKRGQNVTFRCDPISEHNRLYWYRQTLGQGPEFLTYFQNEAQLEKSRLLSDRFSAERPKGSFSTLEIQRTEQGDSAMYLCASSFFGQGYEQYFGPGTRLTVT.

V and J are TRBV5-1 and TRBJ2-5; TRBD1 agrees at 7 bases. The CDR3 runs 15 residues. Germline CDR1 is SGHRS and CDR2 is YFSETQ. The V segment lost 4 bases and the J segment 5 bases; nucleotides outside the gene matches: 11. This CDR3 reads CASSPAAGGSETQYF. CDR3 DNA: TGCGCCAGCAGCCCGGCGGCAGGGGGTAGTGAGACCCAGTACTTC.

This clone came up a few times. The DNA of the CDR3 is TGTGCCAGCAGCCCCCCGGGGGGAAACACCATATATTTT. Protein product: CASSPPGGNTIYF. The V call is TRBV7-8, the J call TRBJ1-3; D is unclear. The germline V gene has CDR1 SGHVS and CDR2 FQNEAQ. With 5 bases removed from V and 4 bases from J, the gap between germline ends came to 9 bases. This CDR3 is 13 amino acids long.

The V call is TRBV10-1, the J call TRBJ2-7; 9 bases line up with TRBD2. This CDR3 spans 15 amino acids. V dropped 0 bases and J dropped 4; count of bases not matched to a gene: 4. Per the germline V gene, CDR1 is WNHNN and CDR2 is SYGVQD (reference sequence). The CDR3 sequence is CASSESIAGVYEQYF. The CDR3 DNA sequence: TGCGCCAGCAGTGAGTCGATAGCGGGAGTTTACGAGCAGTACTTC.

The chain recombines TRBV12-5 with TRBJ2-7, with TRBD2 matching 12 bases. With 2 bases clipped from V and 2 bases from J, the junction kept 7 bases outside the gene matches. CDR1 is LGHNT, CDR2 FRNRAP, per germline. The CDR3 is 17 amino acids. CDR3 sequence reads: CASGLTTTSGRTYEQYF. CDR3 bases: TGTGCTAGTGGTTTGACCACGACTAGCGGGAGAACCTACGAGCAGTACTTC.

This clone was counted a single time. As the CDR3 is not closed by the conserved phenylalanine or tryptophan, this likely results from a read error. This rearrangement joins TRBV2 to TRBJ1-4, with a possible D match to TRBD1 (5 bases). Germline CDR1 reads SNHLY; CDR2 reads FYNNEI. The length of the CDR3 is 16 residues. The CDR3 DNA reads TGTGCCAGCAGAAACCAGGGACTTGCCACTACTGAAAAACTGTTTTCT. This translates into CASRNQGLATTEKLFS.

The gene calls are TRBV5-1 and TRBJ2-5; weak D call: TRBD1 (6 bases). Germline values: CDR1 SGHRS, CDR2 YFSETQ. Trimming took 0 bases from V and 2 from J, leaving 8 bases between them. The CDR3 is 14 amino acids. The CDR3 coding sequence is TGCGCCAGCAGCTTGGGGACAGCTCAAGAGACCCAGTACTTC. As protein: CASSLGTAQETQYF. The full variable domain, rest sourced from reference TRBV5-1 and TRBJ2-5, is KAGVTQTPRYLIKTRGQQVTLSCSPISGHRSVSWYQQTPGQGLQFLFEYFSETQRNKGNFPGRFSGRQFSNSRSEMNVSTLELGDSALYLCASSLGTAQETQYFGPGTRLLVL.

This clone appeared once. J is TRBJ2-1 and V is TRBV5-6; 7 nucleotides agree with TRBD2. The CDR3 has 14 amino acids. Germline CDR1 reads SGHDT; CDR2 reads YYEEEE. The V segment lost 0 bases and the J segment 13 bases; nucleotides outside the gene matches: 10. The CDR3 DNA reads TGTGCCAGCAGCTTGGTCAATACCGGGACTAACCAGTTCTTC. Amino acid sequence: CASSLVNTGTNQFF.

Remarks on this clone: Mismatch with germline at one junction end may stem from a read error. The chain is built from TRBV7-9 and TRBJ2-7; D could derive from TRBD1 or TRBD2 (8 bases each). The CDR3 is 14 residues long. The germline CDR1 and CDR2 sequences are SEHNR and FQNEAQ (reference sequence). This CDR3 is CSSSLAGQAYEQYF. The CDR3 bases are TGTTCCAGCAGCTTAGCGGGACAGGCCTACGAGCAGTACTTC.

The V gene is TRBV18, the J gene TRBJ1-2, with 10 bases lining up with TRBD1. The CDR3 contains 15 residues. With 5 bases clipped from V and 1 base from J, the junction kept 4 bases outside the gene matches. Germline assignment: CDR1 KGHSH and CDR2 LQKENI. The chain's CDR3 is CASSDGTGVNYGYTF. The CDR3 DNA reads TGTGCCAGCTCAGATGGGACAGGGGTTAACTATGGCTACACCTTC.

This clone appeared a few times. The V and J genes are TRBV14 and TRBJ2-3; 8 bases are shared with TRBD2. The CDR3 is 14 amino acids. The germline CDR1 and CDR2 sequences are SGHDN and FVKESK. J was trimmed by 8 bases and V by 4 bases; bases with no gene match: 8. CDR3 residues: CASSLGLATSTQYF. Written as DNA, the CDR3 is TGTGCCAGCAGCCTAGGACTAGCCACCAGTACGCAGTATTTT.

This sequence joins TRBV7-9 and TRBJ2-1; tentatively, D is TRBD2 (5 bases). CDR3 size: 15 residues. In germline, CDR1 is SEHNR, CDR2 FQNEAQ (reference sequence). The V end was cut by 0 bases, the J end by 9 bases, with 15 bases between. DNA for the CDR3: TGTGCCAGCAGCTTAGCGTCCGGGGATGGCGGTGAGCAGTTCTTC. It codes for CASSLASGDGGEQFF. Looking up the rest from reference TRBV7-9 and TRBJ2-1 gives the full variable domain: DTGVSQNPRHKITKRGQNVTFRCDPISEHNRLYWYRQTLGQGPEFLTYFQNEAQLEKSRLLSDRFSAERPKGSFSTLEIQRTEQGDSAMYLCASSLASGDGGEQFFGPGTRLTVL.

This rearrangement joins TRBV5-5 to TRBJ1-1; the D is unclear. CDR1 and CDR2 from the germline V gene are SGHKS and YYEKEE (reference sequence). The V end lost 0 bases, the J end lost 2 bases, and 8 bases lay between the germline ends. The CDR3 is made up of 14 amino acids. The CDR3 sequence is CASSLGQKNTEAFF. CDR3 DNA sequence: TGTGCCAGCAGCTTGGGGCAGAAAAACACTGAAGCTTTCTTT.

The CDR3 is CASSLAGTGVPNTEAFF. The CDR3 DNA reads as TGTGCCAGCAGCTTGGCTGGGACAGGGGTTCCGAACACTGAAGCTTTCTTT. J is TRBJ1-1 and V is TRBV5-6; 10 bases align to TRBD1. Germline values: CDR1 SGHDT, CDR2 YYEEEE. The junction had 6 bases not matched to a gene; V was cut back by 0 bases and J by 1 base. There are 17 residues in the CDR3.

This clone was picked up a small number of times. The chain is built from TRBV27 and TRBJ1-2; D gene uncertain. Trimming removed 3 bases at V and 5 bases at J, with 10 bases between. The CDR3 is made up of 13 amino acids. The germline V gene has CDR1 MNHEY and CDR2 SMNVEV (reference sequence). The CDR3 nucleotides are TGTGCCAGCAGTTTGGGCAGGTCTTATGGCTACACCTTC. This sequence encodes CASSLGRSYGYTF.

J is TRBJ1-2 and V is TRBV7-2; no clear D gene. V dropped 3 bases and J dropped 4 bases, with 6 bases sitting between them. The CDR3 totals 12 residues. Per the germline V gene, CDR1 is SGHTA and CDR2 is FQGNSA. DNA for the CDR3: TGTGCCAGCAGCTTTAAGCTCTATGGCTACACCTTC. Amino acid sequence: CASSFKLYGYTF.

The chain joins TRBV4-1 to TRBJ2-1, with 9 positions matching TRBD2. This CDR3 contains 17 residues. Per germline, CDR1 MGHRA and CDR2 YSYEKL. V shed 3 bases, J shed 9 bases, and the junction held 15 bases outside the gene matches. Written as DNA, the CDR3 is TGCGCCAGCAGCCACCCCACGCGGCGGGGGGGCGTAGGTGAGCAGTTCTTC. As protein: CASSHPTRRGGVGEQFF.

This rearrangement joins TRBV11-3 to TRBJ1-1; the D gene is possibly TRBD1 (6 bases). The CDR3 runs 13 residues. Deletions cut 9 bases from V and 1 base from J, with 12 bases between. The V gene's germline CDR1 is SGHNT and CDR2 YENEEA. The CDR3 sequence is CASSLGGNTEAFF. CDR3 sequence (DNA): TGTGCCAGTTCCCTAGGGGGGAACACTGAAGCTTTCTTT.

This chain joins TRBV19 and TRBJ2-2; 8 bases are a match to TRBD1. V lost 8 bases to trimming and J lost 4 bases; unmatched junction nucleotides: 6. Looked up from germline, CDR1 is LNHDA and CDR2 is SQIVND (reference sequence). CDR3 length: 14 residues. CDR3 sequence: CASGTGRITGELFF. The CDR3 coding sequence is TGTGCCAGTGGGACAGGACGGATCACCGGGGAGCTGTTTTTT.